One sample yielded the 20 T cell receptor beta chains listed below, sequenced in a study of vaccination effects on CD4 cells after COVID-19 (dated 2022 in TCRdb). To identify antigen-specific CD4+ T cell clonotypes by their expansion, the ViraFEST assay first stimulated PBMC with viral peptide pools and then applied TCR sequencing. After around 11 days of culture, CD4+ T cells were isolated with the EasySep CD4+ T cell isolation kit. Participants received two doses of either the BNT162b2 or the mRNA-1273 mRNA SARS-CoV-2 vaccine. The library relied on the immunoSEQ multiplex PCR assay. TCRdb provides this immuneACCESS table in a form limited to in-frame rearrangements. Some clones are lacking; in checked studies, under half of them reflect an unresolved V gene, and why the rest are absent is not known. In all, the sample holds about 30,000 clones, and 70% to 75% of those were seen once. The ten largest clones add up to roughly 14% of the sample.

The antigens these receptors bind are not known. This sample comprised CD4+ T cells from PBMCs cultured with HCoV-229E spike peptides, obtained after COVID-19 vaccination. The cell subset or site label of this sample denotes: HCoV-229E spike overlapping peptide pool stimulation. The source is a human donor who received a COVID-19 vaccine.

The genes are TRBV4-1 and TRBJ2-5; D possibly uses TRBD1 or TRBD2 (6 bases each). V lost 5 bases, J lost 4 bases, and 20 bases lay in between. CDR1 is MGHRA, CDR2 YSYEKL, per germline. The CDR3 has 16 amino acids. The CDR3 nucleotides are TGCGCCAGCAGCGATGGGGCATGGGGGGCAGGAGAGACCCAGTACTTC. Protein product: CASSDGAWGAGETQYF.

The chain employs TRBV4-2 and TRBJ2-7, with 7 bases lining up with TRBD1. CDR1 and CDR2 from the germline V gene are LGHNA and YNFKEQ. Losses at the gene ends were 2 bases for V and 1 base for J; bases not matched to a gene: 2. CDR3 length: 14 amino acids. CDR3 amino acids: CASSQWDRSYEQYF. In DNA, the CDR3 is TGTGCCAGCAGCCAATGGGACAGATCCTACGAGCAGTACTTC.

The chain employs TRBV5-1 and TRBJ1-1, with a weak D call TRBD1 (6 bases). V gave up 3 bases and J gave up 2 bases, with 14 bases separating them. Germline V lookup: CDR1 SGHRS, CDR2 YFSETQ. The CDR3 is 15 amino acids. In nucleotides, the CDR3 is TGCGCCAGCAGCTCGACGGGACACTCTAACACTGAAGCTTTCTTT. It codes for CASSSTGHSNTEAFF.

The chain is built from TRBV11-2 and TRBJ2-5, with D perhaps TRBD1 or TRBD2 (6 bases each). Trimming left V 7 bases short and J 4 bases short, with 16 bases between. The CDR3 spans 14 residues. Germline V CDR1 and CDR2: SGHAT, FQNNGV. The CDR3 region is CASTELGGRETQYF. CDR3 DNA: TGTGCCAGCACCGAACTTGGGGGGCGAGAGACCCAGTACTTC.

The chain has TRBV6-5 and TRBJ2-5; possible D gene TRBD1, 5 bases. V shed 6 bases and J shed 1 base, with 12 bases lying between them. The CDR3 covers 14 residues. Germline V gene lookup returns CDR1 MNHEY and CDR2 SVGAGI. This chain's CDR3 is CASRDTSFQETQYF. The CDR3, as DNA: TGTGCCAGCAGGGACACCTCATTCCAAGAGACCCAGTACTTC.

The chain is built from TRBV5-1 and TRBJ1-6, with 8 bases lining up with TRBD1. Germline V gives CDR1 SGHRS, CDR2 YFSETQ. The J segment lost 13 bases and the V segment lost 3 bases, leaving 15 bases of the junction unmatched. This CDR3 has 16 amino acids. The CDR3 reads CASSWAARTDRAPLHF. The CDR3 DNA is TGCGCCAGCAGCTGGGCCGCTAGAACGGACAGGGCCCCCCTCCACTTT.

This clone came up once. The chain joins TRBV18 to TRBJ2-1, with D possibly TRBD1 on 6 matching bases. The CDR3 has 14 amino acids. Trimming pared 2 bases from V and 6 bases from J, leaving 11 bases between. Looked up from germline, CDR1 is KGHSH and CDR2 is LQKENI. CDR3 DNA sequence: TGTGCCAGCTCACCAGCGACAGGCAGCAATGAGCAGTTCTTC. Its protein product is CASSPATGSNEQFF.

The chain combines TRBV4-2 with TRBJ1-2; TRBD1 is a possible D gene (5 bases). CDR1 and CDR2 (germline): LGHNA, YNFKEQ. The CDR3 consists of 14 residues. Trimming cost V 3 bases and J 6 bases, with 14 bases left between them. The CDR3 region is CASSQTGLGDGYTF. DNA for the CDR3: TGTGCCAGCAGCCAGACCGGGTTGGGGGATGGCTACACCTTC.

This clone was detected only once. This CDR3 is CASSYKGNSNQPQHF. The CDR3, as DNA: TGTGCCAGCAGTTACAAGGGAAATAGCAATCAGCCCCAGCATTTT. The chain carries TRBV6-5 and TRBJ1-5; D is uncertain. CDR3 length equals 15 residues. Germline CDR1 is MNHEY and CDR2 is SVGAGI. Trimming removed 2 bases from V and 0 bases from J, with 8 bases in between.

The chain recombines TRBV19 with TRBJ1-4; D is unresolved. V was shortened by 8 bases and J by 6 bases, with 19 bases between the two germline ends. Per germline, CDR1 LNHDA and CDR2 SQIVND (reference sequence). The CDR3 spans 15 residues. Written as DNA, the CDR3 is TGTGCCAGTCGAGAAGGCGCAGCCTCTCATGAAAAACTGTTTTTT. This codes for CASREGAASHEKLFF.

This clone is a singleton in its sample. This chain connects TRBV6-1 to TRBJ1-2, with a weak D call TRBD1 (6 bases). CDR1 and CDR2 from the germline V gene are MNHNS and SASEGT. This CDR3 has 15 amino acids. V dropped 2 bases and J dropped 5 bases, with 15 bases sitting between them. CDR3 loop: CASSENRDGRYGYTF. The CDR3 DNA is TGTGCCAGCAGTGAAAACAGGGATGGTCGGTATGGCTACACCTTC.

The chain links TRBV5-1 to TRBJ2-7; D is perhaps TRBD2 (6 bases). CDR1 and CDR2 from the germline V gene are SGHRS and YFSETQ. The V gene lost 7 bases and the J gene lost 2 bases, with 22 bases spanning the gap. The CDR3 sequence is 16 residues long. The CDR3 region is CASSQSGGRRPYEQYF. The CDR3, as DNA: TGCGCCAGCTCACAATCCGGGGGACGACGTCCCTACGAGCAGTACTTC.

CDR3 bases: TGTGCCAGCAGCCTCACGACCGGGACAGGGGCTTATGGCTACACCTTC. It yields the protein CASSLTTGTGAYGYTF. The J gene is TRBJ1-2, the V gene TRBV11-2, with 10 bases that match TRBD1. Germline loops: CDR1 SGHAT, CDR2 FQNNGV. The CDR3 covers 16 residues. Trimming removed 5 bases from V and 5 bases from J; junction bases left unmatched: 11.

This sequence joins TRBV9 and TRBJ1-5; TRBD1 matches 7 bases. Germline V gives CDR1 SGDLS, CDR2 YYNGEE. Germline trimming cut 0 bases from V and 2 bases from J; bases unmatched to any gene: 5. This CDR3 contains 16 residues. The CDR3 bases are TGTGCCAGCAGCGTAGGACAGGGAAGTGGCAATCAGCCCCAGCATTTT. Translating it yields CASSVGQGSGNQPQHF.

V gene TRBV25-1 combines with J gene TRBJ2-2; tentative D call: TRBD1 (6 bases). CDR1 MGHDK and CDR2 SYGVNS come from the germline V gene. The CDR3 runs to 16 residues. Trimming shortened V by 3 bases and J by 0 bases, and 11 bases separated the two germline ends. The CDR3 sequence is CASSDLGAANTGELFF. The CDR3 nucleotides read TGTGCCAGCAGTGATCTGGGGGCAGCGAACACCGGGGAGCTGTTTTTT. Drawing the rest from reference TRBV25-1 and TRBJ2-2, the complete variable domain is EADIYQTPRYLVIGTGKKITLECSQTMGHDKMYWYQQDPGMELHLIHYSYGVNSTEKGDLSSESTVSRIRTEHFPLTLESARPSHTSQYLCASSDLGAANTGELFFGEGSRLTVL.

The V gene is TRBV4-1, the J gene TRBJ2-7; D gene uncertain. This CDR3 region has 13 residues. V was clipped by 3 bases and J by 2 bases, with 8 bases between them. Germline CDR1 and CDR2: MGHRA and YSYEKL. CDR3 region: CASSHPGPYEQYF. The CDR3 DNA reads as TGCGCCAGCAGCCATCCGGGCCCCTACGAGCAGTACTTC.

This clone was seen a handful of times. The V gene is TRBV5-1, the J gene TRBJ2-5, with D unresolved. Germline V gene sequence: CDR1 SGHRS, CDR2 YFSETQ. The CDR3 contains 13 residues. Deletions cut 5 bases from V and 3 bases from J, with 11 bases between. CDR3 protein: CASSSGSEETQYF. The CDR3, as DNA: TGCGCCAGCAGTTCAGGATCCGAAGAGACCCAGTACTTC.

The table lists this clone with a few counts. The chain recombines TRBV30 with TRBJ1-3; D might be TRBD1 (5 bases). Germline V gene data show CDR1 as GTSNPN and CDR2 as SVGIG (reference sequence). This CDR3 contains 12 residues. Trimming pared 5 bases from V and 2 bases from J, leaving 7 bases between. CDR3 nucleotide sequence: TGTGCCTGGGACAGTCCTGGAAACACCATATATTTT. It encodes CAWDSPGNTIYF.

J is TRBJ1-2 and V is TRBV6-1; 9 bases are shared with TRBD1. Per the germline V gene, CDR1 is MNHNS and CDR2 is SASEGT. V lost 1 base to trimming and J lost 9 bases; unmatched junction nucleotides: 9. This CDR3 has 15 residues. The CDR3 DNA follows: TGTGCCAGCAGTGAAGGAGGAACAGGGGGCTTGAGCTACACCTTC. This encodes CASSEGGTGGLSYTF.

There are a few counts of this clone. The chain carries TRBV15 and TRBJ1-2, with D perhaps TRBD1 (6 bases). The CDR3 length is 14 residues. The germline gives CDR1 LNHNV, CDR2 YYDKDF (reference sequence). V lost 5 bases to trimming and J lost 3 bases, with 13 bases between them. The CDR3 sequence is CATSLWGADYGYTF. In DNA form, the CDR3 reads TGTGCCACCAGCCTGTGGGGGGCGGACTATGGCTACACCTTC.